These T cell receptor beta chains were read from a single sample in a study of post-analysis software for immune sequencing data. TCRdb called the PCR reads again in MiXCR, with one record for every CDR3 protein. The sample yields approximately 630,000 distinct CDR3 sequences, roughly three fifths seen once. Sequences were obtained from blood. The receptor set was obtained from a girl aged 2 to 9 with multiple sclerosis. Each CDR3 is given with its conserved first and last residue. A D gene is named only where the DNA matches it firmly. Some rows mark clone size as missing; the rest say once, few, many or name a class of expanded clone.

j_call clone_size v_call d_call cdr3_length cdr3_nt cdr3_aa
TRBJ2-1 . TRBV4-1 . 17 TGCGCCAGCAGCCAAGATCCTTCGGCGGGAGGACAGGGTGAGCAGTTCTTC CASSQDPSAGGQGEQFF
TRBJ2-4 once TRBV12-3/TRBV12-4 . 13 TGTGCCAGCAATGAGGGGCGCGGAAACATTCAGTACTTC CASNEGRGNIQYF
TRBJ2-3 once TRBV11-2 . 11 TGTGCCAGCGAAGACGCCGGCCCTCAGTATTTT CASEDAGPQYF
TRBJ2-7 . TRBV4-1 . 14 TGCGCCAGCAGCCAATCGGACGCGCCCTACGAGCAGTACTTC CASSQSDAPYEQYF
TRBJ2-1 . TRBV20-1 TRBD2 14 TGCAGTGCTATTAAACTAGCGGGGCACAATGAGCAGTTCTTC CSAIKLAGHNEQFF
TRBJ1-1 . TRBV5-1 TRBD1 14 TGCGCCAGCATTCAGGGGGGAATGAACACTGAAGCTTTCTTT CASIQGGMNTEAFF
TRBJ2-7 many TRBV6-5 . 14 TGTGCCAGCAGTTACGGCAAGGGGATCTCCGAGCAGTACTTC CASSYGKGISEQYF
TRBJ2-7 . TRBV2 TRBD1 13 TGTGCCAGCAGGGGACAGGGTTGGGACGAGCAGTACTTC CASRGQGWDEQYF
TRBJ2-1 once TRBV20-1 TRBD2 15 TGCAGTGCTAGGTATTCTCTGGGAGGGTGGAATGAGCAGTTCTTC CSARYSLGGWNEQFF
TRBJ2-1 . TRBV20-1 TRBD1 14 TGCAGTGCTACTCGACAGGGGACCTACAATGAGCAGTTCTTC CSATRQGTYNEQFF
TRBJ2-3 . TRBV20-1 . 12 TGCAGTGCCGGGATGGACACAGATACGCAGTATTTT CSAGMDTDTQYF
TRBJ2-7 . TRBV4-2 TRBD2 14 TGTGCCAGCAGCCGCCGACTAGCGGCCTACGAGCAGTACTTC CASSRRLAAYEQYF
TRBJ2-7 . TRBV6-1 . 12 TGTGCCAGCAGTCCTCTGGGAAACGAGCAGTACTTC CASSPLGNEQYF
TRBJ2-1 . TRBV7-9 TRBD2 17 TGTGCCAGCAGCTCCCCTTCGGCTAGCGGGATGGGCGATGAGCAGTTCTTC CASSSPSASGMGDEQFF
TRBJ2-1 . TRBV11-2 . 15 TGTGCCAGCAGCCCATCAGAGGTCACCTACAATGAGCAGTTCTTC CASSPSEVTYNEQFF
TRBJ2-5 . TRBV12-3/TRBV12-4 TRBD2 15 TGTGCCAGCAGTTTAGAGGCTAGCGGTTGGGAGACCCAGTACTTC CASSLEASGWETQYF
TRBJ2-5 . TRBV2 TRBD2 15 TGTGCCAGCAGTGAGGAGCGGGGAGGGAGGGAGACCCAGTACTTC CASSEERGGRETQYF
TRBJ2-1 . TRBV6-5 . 14 TGTGCCAGCAGTCTTGGGGGCTGGCAGAATGAGCAGTTCTTC CASSLGGWQNEQFF
TRBJ2-7 few TRBV7-8 TRBD1 15 TGTGCCAGCAGCCCGAGGGGGCTAGGGCCCTACGAGCAGTACTTC CASSPRGLGPYEQYF
TRBJ1-2 . TRBV29-1 . 12 TGCAGCGTTGACCTGCAGTTATATGGCTACACCTTC CSVDLQLYGYTF
TRBJ1-2 once TRBV6-1 . 11 TGTGCCAGCATCGAGGGCTATGGCTACACCTTC CASIEGYGYTF
TRBJ1-2 . TRBV12-3/TRBV12-4 TRBD1 15 TGTGCCAGCAGTTTGGACAGGGGGCGAAACTATGGCTACACCTTC CASSLDRGRNYGYTF
TRBJ1-4 . TRBV21-1 . 12 TGTGCCAGCAGCGACTACGGTGAAAAACTGTTTTTT CASSDYGEKLFF
TRBJ1-6 . TRBV4-1 . 19 TGCGCCAGCAGCCAAGAGGTTTCAATACCCAGCTCCTATAATTCACCCCTCCACTTT CASSQEVSIPSSYNSPLHF
TRBJ2-1 . TRBV11-1 . 15 TGTGCCAGCAGCTTAGGGGCCCGCCCTGAGAATGAGCAGTTCTTC CASSLGARPENEQFF
TRBJ2-1 few TRBV6-6 . 13 TGTGCCAGCAGAGGGGGAGGGGACCATGAGCAGTTCTTC CASRGGGDHEQFF